These 20 T cell receptor beta chains originate from one sample sequenced in a study of technical replicates of blood from several donors. Clones were sequenced by immunoSEQ multiplex PCR, and TCRdb holds only the in-frame ones, with some missing. The sample has about 80,000 clones; roughly 90% are singletons. The sample consisted of T cells isolated from PBMCs. These TCRs come from a human donor in good health.

This rearrangement joins TRBV5-1 to TRBJ2-7; 11 bases are shared with TRBD1. The CDR3 contains 15 residues. CDR1 SGHRS and CDR2 YFSETQ come from the germline V gene. J was trimmed by 7 bases and V by 0 bases; bases with no gene match: 6. The CDR3 nucleotides are TGCGCCAGCAGCTTGGCAGGGGACAGGGGGGTAGAGCAGTACTTC. Translating gives CASSLAGDRGVEQYF.

This chain uses TRBV4-1 with TRBJ2-7; TRBD2 is a possible D gene (5 bases). Germline loops: CDR1 MGHRA, CDR2 YSYEKL. The CDR3 is made up of 14 amino acids. Trimming shortened V by 1 base and J by 7 bases, and 14 bases separated the two germline ends. The CDR3 bases are TGCGCCAGCAGCCAAGGGATCCGGGGTCTGGAGCAGTACTTC. It is translated as CASSQGIRGLEQYF.

The chain carries TRBV5-4 and TRBJ1-4; D call uncertain. V was trimmed by 0 bases and J by 6 bases, leaving 9 bases between them. This CDR3 spans 14 amino acids. Germline-derived CDR1 and CDR2 are SGHNT and YYREEE (reference sequence). The CDR3 region is CASSLGLADEKLFF. The CDR3 nucleotides are TGTGCCAGCAGCTTGGGTTTGGCTGATGAAAAACTGTTTTTT.

The chain joins TRBV11-3 to TRBJ2-7; D unclear. Deletions cut 0 bases from V and 7 bases from J, with 7 bases between. CDR1 is SGHNT, CDR2 YENEEA, per germline. The CDR3 is 12 amino acids. CDR3 DNA: TGTGCCAGCAGCTTAGAGCTAGGAGAGCAGTACTTC. Protein sequence: CASSLELGEQYF.

The rearrangement uses TRBV29-1 and TRBJ1-2; no firm D call. The germline V and J ends were trimmed by 6 bases and 1 base, with 27 bases remaining between them. The CDR3 contains 18 residues. Germline loops: CDR1 SQVTM, CDR2 ANQGSEA. This CDR3 is CSVDTRETSPYYNYGYTF. CDR3 sequence (DNA): TGCAGCGTAGACACCCGGGAGACTTCCCCTTACTATAACTATGGCTACACCTTC.

The DNA of the CDR3 is TGTGCCAGCAGCTTAGAAGACAGGGTTGAAGCTTTCTTT. Translating gives CASSLEDRVEAFF. The V gene is TRBV7-9, the J gene TRBJ1-1; 7 bases are shared with TRBD1. The V segment lost 1 base and the J segment 7 bases; nucleotides outside the gene matches: 3. The CDR3 loop spans 13 amino acids. Germline values: CDR1 SEHNR, CDR2 FQNEAQ (reference sequence). Filled out from reference TRBV7-9 and TRBJ1-1, the complete variable domain reads DTGVSQNPRHKITKRGQNVTFRCDPISEHNRLYWYRQTLGQGPEFLTYFQNEAQLEKSRLLSDRFSAERPKGSFSTLEIQRTEQGDSAMYLCASSLEDRVEAFFGQGTRLTVV.

The genes are TRBV29-1 and TRBJ1-1, with a weak D call TRBD1 (5 bases). This CDR3 is built from 13 residues. Germline CDR1 SQVTM, CDR2 ANQGSEA. Trimming left V 6 bases short and J 0 bases short, with 11 bases between. CDR3 in DNA: TGCAGCGTCCAGGGTCGCTTGAACACTGAAGCTTTCTTT. Amino acids: CSVQGRLNTEAFF.

The rearrangement uses TRBV11-3 and TRBJ2-1, with TRBD2 matching over 8 bases. The CDR3 length is 14 residues. From germline, CDR1 is SGHNT and CDR2 YENEEA. V shed 5 bases and J 6 bases; nucleotides not matched to a gene: 6. The CDR3 DNA reads TGTGCCAGCAGCGGACTAGCTGCCCCCAATGAGCAGTTCTTC. Protein sequence: CASSGLAAPNEQFF.

This sequence joins TRBV15 and TRBJ1-3; D is undetermined. The CDR3 runs 15 residues. V was cut by 0 bases and J by 2 bases, with 8 bases left in between. Germline V gene data show CDR1 as LNHNV and CDR2 as YYDKDF (reference sequence). The CDR3 nucleotides are TGTGCCACCAGCAGAGATCGGGTCCCTGGAAACACCATATATTTT. Translated: CATSRDRVPGNTIYF. Variable domain in full (rest from reference TRBV15 and TRBJ1-3): DAMVIQNPRYQVTQFGKPVTLSCSQTLNHNVMYWYQQKSSQAPKLLFHYYDKDFNNEADTPDNFQSRRPNTSFCFLDIRSPGLGDTAMYLCATSRDRVPGNTIYFGEGSWLTVV.

V and J are TRBV19 and TRBJ2-7; 8 bases fit TRBD2. The germline CDR1 and CDR2 sequences are LNHDA and SQIVND (reference sequence). V lost 1 base and J lost 2; bases outside the gene matches: 1. This CDR3 is built from 14 residues. The CDR3 coding sequence is TGTGCCAGTAGTATAGGTAGCGGGACCTACGAGCAGTACTTC. It is translated as CASSIGSGTYEQYF.

This chain connects TRBV5-1 to TRBJ1-2, with D maybe TRBD1 (6 bases). The length of the CDR3 is 12 residues. Germline V lookup: CDR1 SGHRS, CDR2 YFSETQ. Trimming pared 9 bases from V and 8 bases from J, leaving 17 bases between. This CDR3 is CATGHPQRGYTF. The CDR3 nucleotides read TGCGCCACGGGACATCCTCAGAGGGGCTACACCTTC. The full variable domain, in which reference TRBV5-1 and TRBJ1-2 provide the parts outside the CDR3, is KAGVTQTPRYLIKTRGQQVTLSCSPISGHRSVSWYQQTPGQGLQFLFEYFSETQRNKGNFPGRFSGRQFSNSRSEMNVSTLELGDSALYLCATGHPQRGYTFGSGTRLTVV.

This clone has just a few counts. V is TRBV6-1 and J is TRBJ1-1, with a weak D call TRBD1 (5 bases). The CDR3 totals 15 residues. CDR1 and CDR2 (germline): MNHNS, SASEGT. The ends were cut back, 0 bases at V and 5 bases at J, with 13 bases in the middle. The CDR3 DNA is TGTGCCAGCAGTGAAGCAGGACCAGGGAGGACTGAAGCTTTCTTT. Translating gives CASSEAGPGRTEAFF.

The V gene is TRBV7-2, the J gene TRBJ1-4; no clear D. Trimming shortened V by 1 base and J by 0 bases, and 6 bases separated the two germline ends. The V gene's germline CDR1 is SGHTA and CDR2 FQGNSA. CDR3 length equals 15 residues. The CDR3 DNA reads TGTGCCAGCAGCTTAGTCCACACAACTAATGAAAAACTGTTTTTT. As protein: CASSLVHTTNEKLFF.

This chain links TRBV9 with TRBJ2-7, with 7 bases fitting TRBD2. The V segment lost 4 bases and the J segment 3 bases; nucleotides outside the gene matches: 7. The CDR3 contains 14 residues. The germline gives CDR1 SGDLS, CDR2 YYNGEE. CDR3 residues: CASSPHAGDYEQYF. CDR3 nucleotides: TGTGCCAGCAGCCCCCACGCGGGAGACTACGAGCAGTACTTC.

This chain joins TRBV4-2 and TRBJ1-2; D not certain. The CDR3 sequence is 13 residues long. V was trimmed by 1 base and J by 6 bases, leaving 9 bases between them. Germline V gene data show CDR1 as LGHNA and CDR2 as YNFKEQ. CDR3 nucleotide sequence: TGTGCCAGCAGCCAAGTAGGCGGTAATGGCTACACCTTC. It is translated as CASSQVGGNGYTF.

The chain couples TRBV7-2 to TRBJ2-7; no firm D call. Trimming shortened V by 0 bases and J by 1 base, and 7 bases separated the two germline ends. The CDR3 consists of 14 residues. Germline CDR1 is SGHTA and CDR2 is FQGNSA. The CDR3 DNA reads TGTGCCAGCAGCTTAGCGTACTCTTCCTACGAGCAGTACTTC. Encoded protein: CASSLAYSSYEQYF.

The chain links TRBV7-2 to TRBJ2-1; D gene ambiguous. V was pared by 1 base and J by 9 bases, with 10 bases between. Germline CDR1 reads SGHTA; CDR2 reads FQGNSA. The CDR3 extends over 13 amino acids. The CDR3 DNA reads TGTGCCAGCAGCTTAGTAACTATCTCTGAGCAGTTCTTC. It codes for CASSLVTISEQFF.

The chain links TRBV4-1 to TRBJ2-3, with 12 positions matching TRBD2. There are 20 residues in the CDR3. Germline V lookup: CDR1 MGHRA, CDR2 YSYEKL. V trimming: 0 bases; J trimming: 1 base; junction bases outside the gene matches: 11. The CDR3 DNA reads as TGCGCCAGCAGCCAAGATCAACCTAGCGGGAGGGCCTTGGGCACAGATACGCAGTATTTT. The encoded protein is CASSQDQPSGRALGTDTQYF.

The V and J genes are TRBV7-2 and TRBJ2-5; 7 bases are a match to TRBD2. This CDR3 comprises 13 residues. Germline V gives CDR1 SGHTA, CDR2 FQGNSA. V lost 5 bases and J lost 4; bases outside the gene matches: 4. Written as DNA, the CDR3 is TGTGCCAGCAGCCCCCCGGGGGGAGAGACCCAGTACTTC. Its protein product is CASSPPGGETQYF.

The J gene is TRBJ2-2, the V gene TRBV7-7; 9 positions agree with TRBD1. The V and J ends lost 1 base and 8 bases, in that order; junction bases with no gene match: 8. The CDR3 extends over 16 amino acids. Germline values: CDR1 SSHAT, CDR2 FNYEAQ (reference sequence). The CDR3 here is CASSLGPGQGTGELFF. The DNA for the CDR3 is TGTGCCAGCAGCTTAGGGCCGGGACAGGGTACTGGGGAGCTGTTTTTT.